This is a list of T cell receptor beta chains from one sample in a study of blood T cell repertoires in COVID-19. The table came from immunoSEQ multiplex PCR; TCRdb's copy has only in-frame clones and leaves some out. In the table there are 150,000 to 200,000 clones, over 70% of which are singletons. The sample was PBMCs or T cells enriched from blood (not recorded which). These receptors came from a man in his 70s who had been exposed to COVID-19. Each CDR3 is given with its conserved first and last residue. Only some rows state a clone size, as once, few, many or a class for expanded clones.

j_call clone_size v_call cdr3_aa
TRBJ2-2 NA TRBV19 CASKTSAERGELFF
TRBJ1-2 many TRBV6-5 CASSSRTGAYGYTF
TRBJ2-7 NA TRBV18 CASSPAERLVGYEQYF
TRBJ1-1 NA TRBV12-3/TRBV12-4 CASSLTANTEAFF
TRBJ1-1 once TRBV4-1 CASSPGTAYTEAFF
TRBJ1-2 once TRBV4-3 CASSQGGTGKDGYTF
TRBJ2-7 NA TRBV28 CASRRTGSYEQYF
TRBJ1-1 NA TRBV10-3 CAIKSSNGGGNTEAFF
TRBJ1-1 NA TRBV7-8 CASSITGGTGRTEAFF
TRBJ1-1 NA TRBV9 CASSVVKGQAEAFF
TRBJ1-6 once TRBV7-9 CASSRTPYVLHF
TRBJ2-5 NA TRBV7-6 CASSLSSGAIQETQYF
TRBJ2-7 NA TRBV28 CASRIRAGGSYEQYF
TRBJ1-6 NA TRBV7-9 CASSPTEGNSPLHF
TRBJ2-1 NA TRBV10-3 CAISVGGRRMGEQFF
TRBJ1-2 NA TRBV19 CASSTGFGYTF
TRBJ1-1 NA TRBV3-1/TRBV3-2 CASSPVGGGNEAFF
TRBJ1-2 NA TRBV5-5 CASSVEGHLANYGYTF
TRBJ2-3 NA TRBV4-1 CASSQDGGGASTDTQYF
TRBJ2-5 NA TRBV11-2 CASSLGGTGNKETQYF
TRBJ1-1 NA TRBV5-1 CASSPDSTGFGTEAFF
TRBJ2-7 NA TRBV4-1 CASSQVLSGSYEQYF
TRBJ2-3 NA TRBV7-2 CASSLGTSTDTQYF
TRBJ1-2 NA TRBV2 CASSDTGTGGVLSYTF
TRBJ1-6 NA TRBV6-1 CASSEQGVPVTPLHF
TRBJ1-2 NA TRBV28 CASIDRPGGAYGYTF
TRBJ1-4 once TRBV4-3 CASSQVGQYNEKLFF
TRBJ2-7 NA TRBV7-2 CASSAEGQRYEQYF
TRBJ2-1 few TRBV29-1 CSVQPLDRASYNEQFF
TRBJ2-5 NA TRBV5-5 CASSLARVFQETQYF
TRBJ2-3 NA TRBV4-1 CASSQDYETGNADTQYF
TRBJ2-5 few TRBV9 CASSTGGTLTGETQYF
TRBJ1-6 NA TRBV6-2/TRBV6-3 CASSQAGNSPLHF
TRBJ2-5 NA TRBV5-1 CASSLGLAGLQETQYF